This T cell receptor beta chain was obtained from a study of sequential checkpoint blockade in melanoma. Overall study context: Each arm's sequence ended with maintenance nivolumab. TCRbeta immunosequencing was performed on DNA from roughly 90 pretreatment melanoma tumor samples. Matched biopsies came pretreatment and at week 13 for some 22 patients. Findings and caveats of the study: Tumor T-cell fraction and clonality correlated with PD-L1 and CD8+ counts.

Profiled with immunoSEQ multiplex PCR; TCRdb holds only in-frame clones, not every one. The sample lists fewer than 6,500 clones; less than 30% were seen once. Specified treatment: randomized to nivolumab then ipilimumab (arm A) or the reverse (arm B). The table lists this clone with a few counts. Its target is not known. Germline values: CDR1 LNHDA, CDR2 SQIVND (reference sequence). V was trimmed by 7 bases and J by 1 base, leaving 7 bases between them. CDR3 size: 12 residues. Here the sequenced sample was tumor tissue (inferred from file names), taken from a patient given nivolumab and ipilimumab in sequence. The receptor's source is a human donor with melanoma. The chain carries TRBV19 and TRBJ1-1; D gene unclear. As DNA, the CDR3 is TGTGCCAGTAAAGAGTCGAACACTGAAGCTTTCTTT. This gives the protein CASKESNTEAFF. The entire variable domain, with the rest obtained from reference TRBV19 and TRBJ1-1, is as follows: DGGITQSPKYLFRKEGQNVTLSCEQNLNHDAMYWYRQDPGQGLRLIYYSQIVNDFQKGDIAEGYSVSREKKESFPLTVTSAQKNPTAFYLCASKESNTEAFFGQGTRLTVV.